This is a list of T cell receptor beta chains from one sample in a study of CD8 T cells in Susac syndrome. Via MiXCR, TCRdb re-called the immunoSEQ multiplex PCR reads, giving one row per CDR3 protein. The sample records about 76,000 distinct CDR3 sequences, approximately 93% being singletons. The sample consisted of CD8+ T cells from PBMCs. The receptors come from a human donor with Susac syndrome. The CDR3 runs from the conserved cysteine through the conserved F or W. Each record gives: CDR3 protein, CDR3 DNA, clone size, D gene, V gene, J gene, CDR3 length. A D gene is named only where the DNA matches it firmly. Part of the rows lack a size; the others show once, few, many or a class for expanded clones.

CASSPGGTESYEQYF	TGTGCCAGCAGCCCCGGTGGGACAGAGTCCTACGAGCAGTACTTC	NA	TRBD1	TRBV7-9	TRBJ2-7	15
CSARGGQGGYNQPQHF	TGCAGTGCTAGGGGTGGTCAGGGGGGCTACAATCAGCCCCAGCATTTT	NA	TRBD1	TRBV20-1	TRBJ1-5	16
CAISEASGRGSYNEQFF	TGTGCCATCAGTGAGGCCTCAGGGAGGGGCTCCTACAATGAGCAGTTCTTC	NA	TRBD2	TRBV10-3	TRBJ2-1	17
CASSPTSYIQYF	TGTGCCAGCAGCCCAACCTCATACATTCAGTACTTC	NA	NA	TRBV7-9	TRBJ2-4	12
CASSFGGAEAFF	TGTGCCAGCAGCTTCGGTGGAGCTGAAGCTTTCTTT	NA	NA	TRBV5-4	TRBJ1-1	12
CASSRPQETQYF	TGTGCCAGCAGCCGCCCCCAAGAGACCCAGTACTTC	NA	NA	TRBV3-1	TRBJ2-5	12
CASSRGGTSGRFLFF	TGTGCCAGCAGCAGGGGGGGAACTAGCGGGAGATTTCTTTTCTTC	NA	TRBD2	TRBV11-2	TRBJ2-1	15
CASSPETGFGFEQYF	TGTGCCAGCAGTCCGGAGACAGGGTTCGGGTTCGAGCAGTACTTC	NA	TRBD1	TRBV27	TRBJ2-7	15
CASSIIGRNYEQYF	TGTGCCAGTAGTATTATAGGCCGGAACTACGAGCAGTACTTC	NA	NA	TRBV19	TRBJ2-7	14
CSVEVNTEAFF	TGCAGCGTTGAGGTGAACACTGAAGCTTTCTTT	NA	NA	TRBV29-1	TRBJ1-1	11
CASSPRLAGVETQYF	TGTGCCAGTAGTCCGCGACTAGCGGGAGTGGAGACCCAGTACTTC	NA	TRBD2	TRBV19	TRBJ2-5	15
CASSPLGSLSTDTQYF	TGTGCCAGCAGTCCTCTAGGTAGCCTAAGCACAGATACGCAGTATTTT	NA	NA	TRBV28	TRBJ2-3	16
CASSQTGLASNEQFF	TGCGCCAGCAGCCAGACAGGACTAGCCTCGAATGAGCAGTTCTTC	few	TRBD2	TRBV4-1	TRBJ2-1	15